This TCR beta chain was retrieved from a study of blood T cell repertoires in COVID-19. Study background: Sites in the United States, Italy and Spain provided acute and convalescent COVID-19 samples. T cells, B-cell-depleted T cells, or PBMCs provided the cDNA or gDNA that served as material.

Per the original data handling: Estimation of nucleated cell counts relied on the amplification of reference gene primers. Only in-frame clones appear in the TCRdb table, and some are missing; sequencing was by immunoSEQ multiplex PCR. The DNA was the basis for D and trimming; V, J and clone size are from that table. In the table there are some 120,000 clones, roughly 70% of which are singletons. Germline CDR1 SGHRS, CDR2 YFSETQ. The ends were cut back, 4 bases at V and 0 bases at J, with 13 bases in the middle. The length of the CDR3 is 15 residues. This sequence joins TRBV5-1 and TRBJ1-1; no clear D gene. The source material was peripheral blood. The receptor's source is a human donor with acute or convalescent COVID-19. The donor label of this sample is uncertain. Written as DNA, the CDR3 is TGCGCCAGCAGCCGAAAAGAAGCACTGAACACTGAAGCTTTCTTT. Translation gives CASSRKEALNTEAFF. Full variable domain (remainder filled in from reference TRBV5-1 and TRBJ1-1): KAGVTQTPRYLIKTRGQQVTLSCSPISGHRSVSWYQQTPGQGLQFLFEYFSETQRNKGNFPGRFSGRQFSNSRSEMNVSTLELGDSALYLCASSRKEALNTEAFFGQGTRLTVV.